The rows below give T cell receptor beta chains drawn from one sample of a study of blood T cell repertoires in COVID-19. Data came from immunoSEQ multiplex PCR; TCRdb stores just in-frame clones and leaves some out. The sample has 210,000 or so clones; around 89% are singletons. The source material was peripheral blood. These TCRs come from a man aged 25-45 years with COVID-19, enrolled during active disease. The CDR3 runs from the conserved cysteine through the conserved F or W. A D gene is named only where the DNA matches it firmly. Size values are once, few and many counts, or a class for expanded clones, and some rows have none.

TRBJ2-7 | TRBV12-3/TRBV12-4 | NA | NA | TGTGCCAGCAGGACATTTAGAGACGAGCAGTACTTC | CASRTFRDEQYF
TRBJ2-5 | TRBV2 | NA | NA | TGTGCCAGCATAAGGAGGACCCTGACGGTCGAGACCCAGTACTTC | CASIRRTLTVETQYF
TRBJ1-1 | TRBV7-2 | NA | NA | TGTGCCAGCAGCTTCCCCGACAGAGACACTGAAGCTTTCTTT | CASSFPDRDTEAFF
TRBJ2-1 | TRBV4-2 | NA | TRBD2 | TGTGCCAGCAGCCAAGATACCCGACTAGCGGAGCAGTTCTTC | CASSQDTRLAEQFF
TRBJ1-5 | TRBV7-2 | NA | NA | TGTGCCAGCAGCTTGACAGGAAATAGCAATCAGCCCCAGCATTTT | CASSLTGNSNQPQHF
TRBJ1-3 | TRBV19 | NA | NA | TGTGCCAGTAGCCCCCGGGGAAGCTCTGGAAACACCATATATTTT | CASSPRGSSGNTIYF
TRBJ2-1 | TRBV10-3 | NA | TRBD2 | TGTGCCATCAGGGCGGGACTAGCCGTTGGGGAGCAGTTCTTC | CAIRAGLAVGEQFF
TRBJ2-7 | TRBV18 | NA | NA | TGTGCCAGCCAAATCCTGGCAGGGCCTTCTTGGGAGCAGTACTTC | CASQILAGPSWEQYF
TRBJ2-7 | TRBV2 | NA | NA | TGTGCCAGCAGACCCATGGGAGGCTACGAGCAGTACTTC | CASRPMGGYEQYF
TRBJ1-1 | TRBV11-1 | NA | NA | TGTGCCAGCAGCTCGAAGCAACAGGGTCGGGCTTTCTTT | CASSSKQQGRAFF
TRBJ2-1 | TRBV13 | NA | TRBD1 | TGTGCCAGCAGCCCCCTCACAGGGGGCGATAATGAGCAGTTCTTC | CASSPLTGGDNEQFF
TRBJ1-5 | TRBV19 | NA | NA | TGTGCCAGTAGTATCGCCGGGATTAGCAATCAGCCCCAGCATTTT | CASSIAGISNQPQHF
TRBJ1-6 | TRBV10-3 | NA | NA | TGTGCCATCAGTGTTTTCGGGGGAGACAGTCCCCTCCACTTT | CAISVFGGDSPLHF
TRBJ1-5 | TRBV2 | NA | TRBD1 | TGTGCCAGCAGATTGGACAGGGGGATCAATCAGCCCCAGCATTTT | CASRLDRGINQPQHF
TRBJ1-3 | TRBV30 | NA | TRBD1 | TGTGCCTCCCGAGGCAGGGGGGCTGGAAACACCATATATTTT | CASRGRGAGNTIYF
TRBJ2-7 | TRBV19 | NA | TRBD1 | TGTGCCAGTAGTACCGGGACAGGGTCGCGCGAGCAGTACTTC | CASSTGTGSREQYF
TRBJ2-7 | TRBV11-1 | NA | NA | TGTGCCAGCAGCTCGAACCAGGCCCTCTACGAGCAGTACTTC | CASSSNQALYEQYF
TRBJ1-2 | TRBV27 | NA | TRBD1 | TGTGCCAGCAGGCCGGGACAGGCTAACTGGGGCTACACCTTC | CASRPGQANWGYTF
TRBJ1-5 | TRBV18 | NA | NA | TGTGCCAGCTCACCACGGGCACAGGGCCACAATCAGCCCCAGCATTTT | CASSPRAQGHNQPQHF
TRBJ1-2 | TRBV20-1 | few | TRBD1 | TGCAGTGCTAGTCCCAATACCCACAGGGGGCGGAGTGGCTACACCTTC | CSASPNTHRGRSGYTF
TRBJ1-2 | TRBV5-6 | NA | TRBD1 | TGTGCCAGCAGCCCCGGGACAGCCTATGGCTACACCTTC | CASSPGTAYGYTF
TRBJ1-5 | TRBV7-8 | once | TRBD1 | TGTGCCAGCAGCCCGGACAGGGGGCCCAATCAGCCCCAGCATTTT | CASSPDRGPNQPQHF
TRBJ2-2 | TRBV24-1 | NA | NA | TGTGCCACCAGCAGAAACACCGGGGAGCTGTTTTTT | CATSRNTGELFF
TRBJ2-7 | TRBV7-3 | NA | TRBD1 | TGTGCCAGCAGTCTAGCGGCACCGGGACAGGGGGCCCACGAGCAGTACTTC | CASSLAAPGQGAHEQYF
TRBJ2-5 | TRBV9 | NA | NA | TGTGCCAGCAGCGCAAGCCAGCATGCGGGGAGGGGGGAGACCCAGTACTTC | CASSASQHAGRGETQYF
TRBJ1-6 | TRBV5-1 | NA | NA | TGCGCCAGCAGCATTGTCGCGACGGGAAATAATTCACCCCTCCACTTT | CASSIVATGNNSPLHF
TRBJ1-2 | TRBV9 | NA | NA | TGTGCCAGCAGCGCGGGCTATGGCTACACCTTC | CASSAGYGYTF
TRBJ1-5 | TRBV18 | NA | NA | TGTGCCAGCTCACCGGGACATCTAAGCAATCAGCCCCAGCATTTT | CASSPGHLSNQPQHF
TRBJ2-3 | TRBV3-1/TRBV3-2 | NA | TRBD2 | TGTGCCAGCAGCCAAGATAAGGGAGGGATGAGCACAGATACGCAGTATTTT | CASSQDKGGMSTDTQYF
TRBJ2-7 | TRBV30 | NA | NA | TGTGCCTGGACCCCCGGGTCCCACGAGCAGTACTTC | CAWTPGSHEQYF
TRBJ2-7 | TRBV7-2 | NA | TRBD2 | TGTGCCAGCAGCCCCACTAGCGCGACCTACGAGCAGTACTTC | CASSPTSATYEQYF
TRBJ2-7 | TRBV25-1 | NA | NA | TGTGCCAGCAGTGAATATCTAGGGGGCGAGCAGTACTTC | CASSEYLGGEQYF
TRBJ1-2 | TRBV19 | NA | TRBD1 | TGTGCCAGTAGTCCGATCGGGACAGTCGAATTTTATGGCTACACCTTC | CASSPIGTVEFYGYTF
TRBJ1-1 | TRBV15 | NA | NA | TGTGCCACCAGCAGAGCAGTTGTGGCGGCCGAAGCTTTCTTT | CATSRAVVAAEAFF